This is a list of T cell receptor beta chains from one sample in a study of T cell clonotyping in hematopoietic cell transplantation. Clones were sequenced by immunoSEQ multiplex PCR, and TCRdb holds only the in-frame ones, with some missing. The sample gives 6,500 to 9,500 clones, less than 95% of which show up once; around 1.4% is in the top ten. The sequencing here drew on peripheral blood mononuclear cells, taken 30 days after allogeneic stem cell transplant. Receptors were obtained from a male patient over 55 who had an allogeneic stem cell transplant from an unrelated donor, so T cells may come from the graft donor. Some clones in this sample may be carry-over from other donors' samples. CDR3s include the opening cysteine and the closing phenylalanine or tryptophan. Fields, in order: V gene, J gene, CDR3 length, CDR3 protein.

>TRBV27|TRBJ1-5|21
CASSSTAGTGYLSYSNQPQHF
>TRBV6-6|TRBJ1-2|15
CASSYQTGTNYGYTF
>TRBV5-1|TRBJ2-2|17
CASSLDYQGGGTGELFF
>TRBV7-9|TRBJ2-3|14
CASSTRTSGNTQYF
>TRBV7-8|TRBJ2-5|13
CASSKGLQETQYF
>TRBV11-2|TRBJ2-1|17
CASSAIRLAGVRNEQFF
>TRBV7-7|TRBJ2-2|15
CASSPRTGNTGELFF
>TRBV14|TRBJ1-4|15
CASRETGGAGEKLFF
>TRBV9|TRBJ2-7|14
CASSVEGGSYEQYF
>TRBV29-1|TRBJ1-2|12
CSGRTVPYGYTF
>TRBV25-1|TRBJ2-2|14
CASSGGGYPGELFF
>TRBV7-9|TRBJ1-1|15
CASSSRQALNTEAFF
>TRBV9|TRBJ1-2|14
CASSVGKGNYGYTF
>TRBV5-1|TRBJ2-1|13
CASSGSSYNEQFF